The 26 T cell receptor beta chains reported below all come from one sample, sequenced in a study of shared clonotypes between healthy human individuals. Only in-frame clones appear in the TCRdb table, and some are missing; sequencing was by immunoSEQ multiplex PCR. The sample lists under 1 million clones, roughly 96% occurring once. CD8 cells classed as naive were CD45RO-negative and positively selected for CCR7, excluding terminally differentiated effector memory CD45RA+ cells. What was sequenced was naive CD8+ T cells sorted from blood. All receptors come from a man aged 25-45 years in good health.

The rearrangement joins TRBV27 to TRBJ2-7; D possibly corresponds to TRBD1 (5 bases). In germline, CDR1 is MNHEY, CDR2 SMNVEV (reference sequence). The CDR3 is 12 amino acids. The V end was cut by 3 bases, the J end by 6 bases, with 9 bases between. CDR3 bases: TGTGCCAGCAGTTTTCTTGGGGCCGAGCAGTACTTC. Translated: CASSFLGAEQYF.

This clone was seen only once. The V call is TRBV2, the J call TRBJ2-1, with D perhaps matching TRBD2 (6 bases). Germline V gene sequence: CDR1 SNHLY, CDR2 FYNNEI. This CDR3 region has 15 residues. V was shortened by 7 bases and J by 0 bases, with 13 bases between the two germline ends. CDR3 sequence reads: CASTADGSSYNEQFF. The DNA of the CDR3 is TGTGCCAGCACCGCCGACGGGAGCTCCTACAATGAGCAGTTCTTC.

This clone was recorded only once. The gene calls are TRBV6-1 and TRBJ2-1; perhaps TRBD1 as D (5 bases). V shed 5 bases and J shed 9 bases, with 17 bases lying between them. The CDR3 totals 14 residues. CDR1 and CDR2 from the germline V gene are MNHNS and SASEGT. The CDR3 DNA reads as TGTGCCAGCAGTCGGACAAACACAAACAGTGAGCAGTTCTTC. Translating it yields CASSRTNTNSEQFF.

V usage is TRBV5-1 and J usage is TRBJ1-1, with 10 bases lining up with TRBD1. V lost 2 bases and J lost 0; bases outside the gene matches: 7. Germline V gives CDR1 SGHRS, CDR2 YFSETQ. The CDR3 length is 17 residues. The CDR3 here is CASSLKGQGTMNTEAFF. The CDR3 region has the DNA TGCGCCAGCAGCTTAAAGGGACAGGGGACAATGAACACTGAAGCTTTCTTT.

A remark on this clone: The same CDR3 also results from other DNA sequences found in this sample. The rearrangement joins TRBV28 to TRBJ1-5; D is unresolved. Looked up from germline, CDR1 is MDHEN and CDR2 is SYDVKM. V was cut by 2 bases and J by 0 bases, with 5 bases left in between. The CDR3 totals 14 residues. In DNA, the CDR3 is TGTGCCAGCAGTTTAAGGGTTAGCAATCAGCCCCAGCATTTT. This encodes CASSLRVSNQPQHF.

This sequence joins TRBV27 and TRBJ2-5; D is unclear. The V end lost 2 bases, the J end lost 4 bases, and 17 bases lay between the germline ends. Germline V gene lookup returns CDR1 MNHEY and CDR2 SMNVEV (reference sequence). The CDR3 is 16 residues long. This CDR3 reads CASSLAWDTPIETQYF. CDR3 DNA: TGTGCCAGCAGTTTAGCTTGGGATACGCCCATAGAGACCCAGTACTTC.

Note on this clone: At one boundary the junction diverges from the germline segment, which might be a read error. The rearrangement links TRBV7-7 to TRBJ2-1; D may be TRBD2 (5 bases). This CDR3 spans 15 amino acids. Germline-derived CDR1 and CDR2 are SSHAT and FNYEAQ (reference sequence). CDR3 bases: TGTGCTAGCAGCTTAGAACGAGGGTTGGGCAATGAGCAGTTCTTC. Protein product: CASSLERGLGNEQFF.

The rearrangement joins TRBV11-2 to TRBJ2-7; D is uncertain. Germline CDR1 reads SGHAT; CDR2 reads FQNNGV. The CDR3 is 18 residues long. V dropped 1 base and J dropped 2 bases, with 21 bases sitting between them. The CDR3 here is CASSLVRGHGPGPYEQYF. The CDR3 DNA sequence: TGTGCCAGCAGCTTAGTTAGAGGTCACGGACCCGGACCCTACGAGCAGTACTTC.

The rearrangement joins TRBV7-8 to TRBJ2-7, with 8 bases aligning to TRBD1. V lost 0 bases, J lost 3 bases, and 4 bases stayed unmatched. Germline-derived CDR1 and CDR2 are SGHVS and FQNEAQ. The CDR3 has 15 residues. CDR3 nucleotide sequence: TGTGCCAGCAGCTTAGCGGGGACAGGAAACTACGAGCAGTACTTC. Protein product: CASSLAGTGNYEQYF.

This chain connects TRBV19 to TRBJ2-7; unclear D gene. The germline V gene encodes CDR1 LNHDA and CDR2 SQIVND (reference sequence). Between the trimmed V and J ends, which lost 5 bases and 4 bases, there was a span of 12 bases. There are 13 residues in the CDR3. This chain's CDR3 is CASSLRLEYEQYF. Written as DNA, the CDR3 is TGTGCCAGTAGTCTCCGACTCGAATACGAGCAGTACTTC.

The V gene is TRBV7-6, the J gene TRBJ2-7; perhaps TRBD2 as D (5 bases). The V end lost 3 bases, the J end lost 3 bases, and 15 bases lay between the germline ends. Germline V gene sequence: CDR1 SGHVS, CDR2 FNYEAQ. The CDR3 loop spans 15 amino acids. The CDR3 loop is CASSFTRDSFYEQYF. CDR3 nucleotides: TGTGCCAGCAGCTTCACTCGGGATTCCTTCTACGAGCAGTACTTC.

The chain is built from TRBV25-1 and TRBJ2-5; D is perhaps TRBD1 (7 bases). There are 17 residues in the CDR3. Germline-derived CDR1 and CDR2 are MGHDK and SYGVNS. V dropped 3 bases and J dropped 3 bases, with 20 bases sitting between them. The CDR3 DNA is TGTGCCAGCAGTGAGATCGTAACGGTCAGGGGGGAAGAGACCCAGTACTTC. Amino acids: CASSEIVTVRGEETQYF.

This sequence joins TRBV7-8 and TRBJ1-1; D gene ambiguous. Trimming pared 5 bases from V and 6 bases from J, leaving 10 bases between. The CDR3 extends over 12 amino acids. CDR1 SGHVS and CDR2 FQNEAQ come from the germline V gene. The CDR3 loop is CASSGSSAEAFF. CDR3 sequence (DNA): TGTGCCAGCAGCGGGAGTTCTGCTGAAGCTTTCTTT.

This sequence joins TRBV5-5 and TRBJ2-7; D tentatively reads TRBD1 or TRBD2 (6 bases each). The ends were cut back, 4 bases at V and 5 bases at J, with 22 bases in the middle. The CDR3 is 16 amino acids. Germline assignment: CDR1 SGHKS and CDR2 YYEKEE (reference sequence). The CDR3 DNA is TGTGCCAGCAGCCCTTCGCCGGGGGCCGAAATCGACGAGCAGTACTTC. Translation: CASSPSPGAEIDEQYF.

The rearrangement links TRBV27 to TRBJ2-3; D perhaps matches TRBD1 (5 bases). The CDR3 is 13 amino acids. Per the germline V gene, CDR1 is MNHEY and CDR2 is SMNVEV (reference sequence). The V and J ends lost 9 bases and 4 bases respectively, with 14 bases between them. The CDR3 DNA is TGTGCCAGTCAGGGTGGGCTACCAGATACGCAGTATTTT. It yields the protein CASQGGLPDTQYF.

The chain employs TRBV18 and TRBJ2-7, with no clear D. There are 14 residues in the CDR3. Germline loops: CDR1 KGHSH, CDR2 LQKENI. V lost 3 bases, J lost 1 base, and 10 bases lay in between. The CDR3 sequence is CASSPQPESYEQYF. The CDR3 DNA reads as TGTGCCAGCTCACCTCAGCCGGAATCCTACGAGCAGTACTTC.

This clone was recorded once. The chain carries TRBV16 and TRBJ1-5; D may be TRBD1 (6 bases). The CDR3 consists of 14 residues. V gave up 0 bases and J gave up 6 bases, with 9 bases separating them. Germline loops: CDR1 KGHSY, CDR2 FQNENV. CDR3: CASSQSGAGQPQHF. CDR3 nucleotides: TGTGCCAGCAGCCAATCGGGGGCCGGTCAGCCCCAGCATTTT.

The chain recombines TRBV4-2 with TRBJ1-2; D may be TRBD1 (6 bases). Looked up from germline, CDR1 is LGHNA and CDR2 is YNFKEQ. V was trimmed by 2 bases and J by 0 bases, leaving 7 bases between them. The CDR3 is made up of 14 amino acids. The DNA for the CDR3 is TGTGCCAGCAGCCAAACAGGGACTAACTATGGCTACACCTTC. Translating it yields CASSQTGTNYGYTF.

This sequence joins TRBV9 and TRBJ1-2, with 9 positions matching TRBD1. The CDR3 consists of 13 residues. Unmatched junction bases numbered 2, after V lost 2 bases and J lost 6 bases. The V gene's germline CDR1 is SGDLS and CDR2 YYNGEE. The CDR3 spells CASSVRDRDGYTF. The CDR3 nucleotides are TGTGCCAGCAGCGTCCGGGACAGGGATGGCTACACCTTC.

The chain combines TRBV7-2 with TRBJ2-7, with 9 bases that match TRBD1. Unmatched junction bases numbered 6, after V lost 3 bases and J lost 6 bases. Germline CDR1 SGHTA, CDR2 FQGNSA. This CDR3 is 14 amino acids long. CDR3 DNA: TGTGCCAGCAGCTTCGGGACAGGGAATCGCGAGCAGTACTTC. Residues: CASSFGTGNREQYF.

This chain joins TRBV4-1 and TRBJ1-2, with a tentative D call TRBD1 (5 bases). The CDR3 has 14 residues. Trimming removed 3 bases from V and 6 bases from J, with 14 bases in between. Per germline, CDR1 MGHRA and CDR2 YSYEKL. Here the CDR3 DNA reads TGCGCCAGCAGCCAGCCAGGGAGATCGGATGGCTACACCTTC. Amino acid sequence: CASSQPGRSDGYTF.

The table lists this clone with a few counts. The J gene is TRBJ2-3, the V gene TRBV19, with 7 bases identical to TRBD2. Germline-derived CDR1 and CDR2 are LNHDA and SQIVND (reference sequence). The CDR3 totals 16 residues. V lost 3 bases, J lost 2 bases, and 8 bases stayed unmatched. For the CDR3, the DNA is TGTGCCAGTAGTATTGGAATGGCGGGAGTCACAGATACGCAGTATTTT. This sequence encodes CASSIGMAGVTDTQYF.

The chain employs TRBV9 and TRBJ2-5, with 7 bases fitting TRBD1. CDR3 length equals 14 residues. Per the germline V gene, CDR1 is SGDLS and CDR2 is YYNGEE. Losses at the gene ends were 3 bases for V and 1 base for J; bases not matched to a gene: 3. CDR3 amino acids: CASSDRDSQETQYF. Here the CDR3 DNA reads TGTGCCAGCAGCGACCGGGACAGCCAAGAGACCCAGTACTTC. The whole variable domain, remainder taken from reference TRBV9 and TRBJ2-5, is DSGVTQTPKHLITATGQRVTLRCSPRSGDLSVYWYQQSLDQGLQFLIQYYNGEERAKGNILERFSAQQFPDLHSELNLSSLELGDSALYFCASSDRDSQETQYFGPGTRLLVL.

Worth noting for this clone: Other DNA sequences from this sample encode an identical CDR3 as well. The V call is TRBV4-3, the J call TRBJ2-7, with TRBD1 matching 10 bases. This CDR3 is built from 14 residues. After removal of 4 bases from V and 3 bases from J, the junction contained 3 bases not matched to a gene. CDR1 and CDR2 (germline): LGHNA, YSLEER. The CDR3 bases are TGCGCCAGCAGCCCAGGGACAGGGGACTACGAGCAGTACTTC. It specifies CASSPGTGDYEQYF.

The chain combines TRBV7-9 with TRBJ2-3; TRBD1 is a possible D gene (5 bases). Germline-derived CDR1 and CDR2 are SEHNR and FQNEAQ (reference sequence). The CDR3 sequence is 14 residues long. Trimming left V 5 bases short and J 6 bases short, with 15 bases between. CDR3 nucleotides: TGTGCCAGCAGCGTCGATTTGGGGCGGGATACGCAGTATTTT. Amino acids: CASSVDLGRDTQYF.

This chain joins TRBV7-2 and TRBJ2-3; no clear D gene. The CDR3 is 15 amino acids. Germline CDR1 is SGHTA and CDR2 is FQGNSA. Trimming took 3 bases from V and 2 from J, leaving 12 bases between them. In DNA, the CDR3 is TGTGCCAGCAGCTTTCGCGGCCGCACCACAGATACGCAGTATTTT. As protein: CASSFRGRTTDTQYF.